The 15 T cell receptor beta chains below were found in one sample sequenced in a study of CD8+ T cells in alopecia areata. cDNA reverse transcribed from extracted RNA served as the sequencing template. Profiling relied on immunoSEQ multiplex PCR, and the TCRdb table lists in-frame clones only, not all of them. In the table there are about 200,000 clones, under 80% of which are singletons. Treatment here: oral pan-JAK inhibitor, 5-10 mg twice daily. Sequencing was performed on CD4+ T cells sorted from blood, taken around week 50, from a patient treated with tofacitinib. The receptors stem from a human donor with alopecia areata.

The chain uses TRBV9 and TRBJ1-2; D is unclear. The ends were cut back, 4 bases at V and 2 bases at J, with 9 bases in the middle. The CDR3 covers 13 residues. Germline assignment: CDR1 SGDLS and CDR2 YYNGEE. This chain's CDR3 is CASSQDRNYGYTF. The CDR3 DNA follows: TGTGCCAGCAGCCAAGACCGGAACTATGGCTACACCTTC.

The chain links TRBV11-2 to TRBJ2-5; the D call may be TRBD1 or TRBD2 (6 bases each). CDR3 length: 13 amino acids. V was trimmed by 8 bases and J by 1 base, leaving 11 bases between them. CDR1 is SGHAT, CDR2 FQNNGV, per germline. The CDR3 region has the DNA TGTGCCAGCTCCGGGGGCTTCCAAGAGACCCAGTACTTC. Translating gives CASSGGFQETQYF.

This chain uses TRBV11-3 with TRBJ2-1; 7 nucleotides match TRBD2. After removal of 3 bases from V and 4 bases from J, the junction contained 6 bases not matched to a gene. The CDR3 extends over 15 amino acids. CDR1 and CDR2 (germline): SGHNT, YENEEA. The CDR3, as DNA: TGTGCCAGCAGCTTGGGGACTACTTCATACAATGAGCAGTTCTTC. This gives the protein CASSLGTTSYNEQFF.

CDR3: CASRSTGLRGYTF. In DNA form, the CDR3 reads TGTGCCAGCAGGTCGACAGGTCTTCGGGGCTACACCTTC. V usage is TRBV6-5 and J usage is TRBJ1-2; maybe TRBD1 (6 bases). There are 13 residues in the CDR3. Trimming left V 6 bases short and J 8 bases short, with 16 bases between. Germline CDR1 is MNHEY and CDR2 is SVGAGI.

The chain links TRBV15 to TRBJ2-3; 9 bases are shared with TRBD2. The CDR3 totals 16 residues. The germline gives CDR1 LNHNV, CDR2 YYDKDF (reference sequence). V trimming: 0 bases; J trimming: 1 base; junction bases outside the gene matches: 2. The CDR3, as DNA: TGTGCCACCAGCAGAGATGCTAGCGGGGGCACAGATACGCAGTATTTT. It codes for CATSRDASGGTDTQYF.

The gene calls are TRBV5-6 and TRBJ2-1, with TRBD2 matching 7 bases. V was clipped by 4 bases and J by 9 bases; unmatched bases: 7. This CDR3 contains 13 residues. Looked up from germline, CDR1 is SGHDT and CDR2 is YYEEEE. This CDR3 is CASSRESSGEQFF. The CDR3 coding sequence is TGTGCCAGCAGCCGCGAATCTAGCGGTGAGCAGTTCTTC. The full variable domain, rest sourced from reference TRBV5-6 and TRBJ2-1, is DAGVTQSPTHLIKTRGQQVTLRCSPKSGHDTVSWYQQALGQGPQFIFQYYEEEERQRGNFPDRFSGHQFPNYSSELNVNALLLGDSALYLCASSRESSGEQFFGPGTRLTVL.

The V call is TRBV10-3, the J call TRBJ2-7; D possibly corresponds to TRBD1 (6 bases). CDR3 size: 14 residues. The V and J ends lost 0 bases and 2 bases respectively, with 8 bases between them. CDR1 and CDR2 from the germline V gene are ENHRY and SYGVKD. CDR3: CAISESKGAYEQYF. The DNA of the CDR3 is TGTGCCATCAGTGAGTCAAAGGGGGCCTACGAGCAGTACTTC.

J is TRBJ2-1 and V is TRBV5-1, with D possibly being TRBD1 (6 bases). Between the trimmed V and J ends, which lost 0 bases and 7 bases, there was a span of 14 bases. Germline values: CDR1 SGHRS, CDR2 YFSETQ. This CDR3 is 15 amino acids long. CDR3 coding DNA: TGCGCCAGCAGCTTGGATGGGGGCTCTTGGAATGAGCAGTTCTTC. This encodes CASSLDGGSWNEQFF.

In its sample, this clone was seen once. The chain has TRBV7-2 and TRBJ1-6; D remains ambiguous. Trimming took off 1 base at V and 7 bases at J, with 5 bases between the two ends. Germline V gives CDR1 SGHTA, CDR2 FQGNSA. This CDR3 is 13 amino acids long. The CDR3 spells CASSLVGNSPLHF. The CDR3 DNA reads TGTGCCAGCAGCTTAGTGGGGAATTCACCCCTCCACTTT.

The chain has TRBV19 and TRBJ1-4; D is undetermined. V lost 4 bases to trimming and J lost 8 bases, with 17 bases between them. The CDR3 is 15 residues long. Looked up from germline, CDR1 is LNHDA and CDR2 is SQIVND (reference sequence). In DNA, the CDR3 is TGTGCCAGTAGTAGTTGGGCGGCCCGAGGGGAAAAACTGTTTTTT. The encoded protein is CASSSWAARGEKLFF.

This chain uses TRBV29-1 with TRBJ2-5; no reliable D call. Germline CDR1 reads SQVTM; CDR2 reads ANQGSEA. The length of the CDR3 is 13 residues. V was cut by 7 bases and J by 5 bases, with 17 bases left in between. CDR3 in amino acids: CSGSLSGRETQYF. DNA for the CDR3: TGCAGCGGCTCGTTGTCGGGTAGGGAGACCCAGTACTTC.

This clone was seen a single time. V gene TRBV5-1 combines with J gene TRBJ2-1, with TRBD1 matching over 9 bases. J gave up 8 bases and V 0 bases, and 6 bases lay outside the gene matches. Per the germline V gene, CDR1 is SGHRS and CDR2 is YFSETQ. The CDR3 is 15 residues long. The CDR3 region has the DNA TGCGCCAGCAGCTTGGACGGACAGGGGTTTGATGAGCAGTTCTTC. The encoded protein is CASSLDGQGFDEQFF.

The chain's CDR3 is CASSQATGYGYTF. The CDR3 region has the DNA TGCGCCAGCAGCCAAGCGACAGGCTATGGCTACACCTTC. The chain carries TRBV4-3 and TRBJ1-2, with D tentatively TRBD1 (6 bases). V shed 1 base and J shed 4 bases, with 7 bases lying between them. Germline V gene sequence: CDR1 LGHNA, CDR2 YSLEER. CDR3 size: 13 residues.

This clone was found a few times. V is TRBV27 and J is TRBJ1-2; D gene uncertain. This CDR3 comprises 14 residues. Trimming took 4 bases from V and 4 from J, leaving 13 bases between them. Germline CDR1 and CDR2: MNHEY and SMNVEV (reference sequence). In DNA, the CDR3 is TGTGCCAGCAGTTCCTCGTGGGAGGGCTATGGCTACACCTTC. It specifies CASSSSWEGYGYTF.

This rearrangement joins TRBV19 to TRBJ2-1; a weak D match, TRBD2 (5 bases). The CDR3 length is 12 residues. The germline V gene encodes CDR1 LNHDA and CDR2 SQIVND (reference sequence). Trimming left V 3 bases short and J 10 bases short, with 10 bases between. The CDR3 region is CASSILRAEQFF. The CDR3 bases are TGTGCCAGTAGTATCTTGAGGGCAGAGCAGTTCTTC.